This TCR beta chain was documented in a study of TIL therapy for anti-PD-1-resistant metastatic lung cancer. For the study at large: Half of patients were current or former smokers. By whole-exome sequencing, median non-synonymous tumor mutation burden was around 1.5 mutations per megabase.

Time point of the sample: pre-treatment sample, taken before nivolumab and TIL therapy. This was the immunoSEQ v3 assay. Sequencing depth was 1.9 million or so read pairs for survey level, roughly 4.5-6.5 million for deep. Libraries were prepared by immunoSEQ multiplex PCR; TCRdb keeps only in-frame clonotypes and omits some of them. Among some 20,000 clones, about three quarters were seen once, and the ten largest hold around 7.4%. The CDR3 totals 11 residues. With 6 bases removed from V and 9 bases from J, the gap between germline ends came to 9 bases. CDR1 and CDR2 from the germline V gene are LNHNV and YYDKDF (reference sequence).

This chain joins TRBV15 and TRBJ2-1; D perhaps matches TRBD2 (5 bases). The sample in question was blood, obtained at baseline. The receptor comes from a person between 30 and 79 years old with non-small cell lung cancer. Written as DNA, the CDR3 is TGTGCCACCAGGGGCGGGCTTGAGCAGTTCTTC. This codes for CATRGGLEQFF.